This T cell receptor (beta chain) came from a study of blood T cells in healthy people across ages. The study, taken as a whole, reports: Correlation between TCR beta diversity and naive T cell percentage was strong. Observed TCR beta diversity per million T cells went down as age went up. This fall followed a roughly linear course with age.

Of note for this clonotype: What it binds is not known.

The CDR3 runs to 14 residues. CDR1 and CDR2 (germline): SNHLY, FYNNEI. V lost 8 bases and J lost 4; bases outside the gene matches: 5. Through a sample-barcoded 5' primer and a J-beta primer mix, a second PCR was run for roughly 6 to 11 cycles. Via MiXCR, TCRdb re-called the 5' RACE reads, giving one row per CDR3 protein. The sample has about 800,000 distinct CDR3 sequences, roughly 25% seen once. This sample also appeared in a second study, on T cells of mothers and their children. As that study records: Related mother and child pairs showed slightly greater overlap (not significant) than unrelated pairs did. Persisting microchimeric T cell clones went undetected.

The TCR comes from a boy between 10 and 17 years old in good health. Sequenced: blood. This chain connects TRBV2 to TRBJ2-1; TRBD1 matches at 10 bases. In DNA form, the CDR3 reads TGTGCCAGCGAGTGGACAGGGGGATACAATGAGCAGTTCTTC. Amino acid sequence: CASEWTGGYNEQFF.